Following are 29 T cell receptor beta chains from one sample sequenced in a study of T cells in Graves' hyperthyroidism and ophthalmopathy. Regions amplified from RNA transcripts were the TCR beta CDR3 regions. The primer set for the first-round RT-PCR of the TCR CDR3 was HTBI. TCRdb passed the multiplex PCR reads through MiXCR, listing each CDR3 protein once. The table shows about half a million distinct CDR3 sequences, with roughly a quarter occurring only once. Sequences were obtained from blood. All receptors derive from a woman in her 30s with Graves' ophthalmopathy.

In its sample, this clonotype was seen a few times. This could be a read error, since a much larger clone is one nucleotide away. This chain joins TRBV7-2 and TRBJ1-2; 7 bases map to TRBD1. CDR3 length: 15 amino acids. CDR1 and CDR2 from the germline V gene are SGHTA and FQGNSA. CDR3 nucleotide sequence: TGTGCCAGCAGCTCGGGGTCAGGGGGAAGAAGTGGCTTCACCTTC. It specifies CASSSGSGGRSGFTF.

This clonotype was seen repeatedly, ten times or more. The chain links TRBV7-8 to TRBJ1-2; D perhaps matches TRBD1 (5 bases). Germline CDR1 SGHVS, CDR2 FQNEAQ. Trimming left V 4 bases short and J 8 bases short, with 14 bases between. The length of the CDR3 is 13 residues. CDR3 coding DNA: TGTGCCAGCAGCTCCGGGGGGTTTGGGGGCTACACCTTC. Translating gives CASSSGGFGGYTF. Supplemented by reference TRBV7-8 and TRBJ1-2, the full variable domain reads GAGVSQSPRYKVAKRGQDVALRCDPISGHVSLFWYQQALGQGPEFLTYFQNEAQLDKSGLPSDRFFAERPEGSVSTLKIQRTQQEDSAVYLCASSSGGFGGYTFGSGTRLTVV.

This clonotype was found a few times. The chain is built from TRBV30 and TRBJ1-2; D possibly corresponds to TRBD1 (5 bases). Germline values: CDR1 GTSNPN, CDR2 SVGIG (reference sequence). Deletions cut 2 bases from V and 3 bases from J, with 10 bases between. There are 13 residues in the CDR3. CDR3: CAWSSRADYGYTF. The DNA of the CDR3 is TGTGCCTGGAGTAGCAGGGCCGACTATGGCTACACCTTC.

V and J are TRBV29-1 and TRBJ1-2, with a tentative D call TRBD1 (6 bases). The V gene lost 2 bases and the J gene lost 1 base, with 14 bases spanning the gap. CDR3 length: 15 residues. Germline assignment: CDR1 SQVTM and CDR2 ANQGSEA. CDR3 loop: CSVEWGGPVNYGYTF. As DNA, the CDR3 is TGCAGCGTTGAATGGGGGGGGCCCGTTAACTATGGCTACACCTTC.

At least ten counts were recorded for this clonotype. This chain joins TRBV24-1 and TRBJ1-2; tentatively, D is TRBD1 (5 bases). V lost 9 bases and J lost 4, with 11 bases in between. The CDR3 covers 12 residues. Germline CDR1 KGHDR, CDR2 SFDVKD. The CDR3 is CATQDIFYGYTF. The CDR3 nucleotides are TGTGCCACCCAGGACATTTTCTATGGCTACACCTTC.

This clonotype has just a few counts. The gene calls are TRBV13 and TRBJ1-1; 8 bases map to TRBD1. The trim removed 5 bases at V and 4 bases at J, leaving 6 bases unmatched. Germline V gene data show CDR1 as PRHDT and CDR2 as FYEKMQ (reference sequence). The CDR3 runs 14 residues. The CDR3 here is CASSVRGLGTEAFF. In nucleotides, the CDR3 is TGTGCCAGCAGCGTCAGGGGGCTGGGCACTGAAGCTTTCTTT.

This clonotype has only one observation. V usage is TRBV6-2 or TRBV6-3 and J usage is TRBJ2-5, with D possibly being TRBD1 (5 bases). This CDR3 is 17 amino acids long. Trimming took 0 bases from V and 5 from J, leaving 19 bases between them. Germline V gene data show CDR1 as MNHEY and CDR2 as SVGEGT. The CDR3 loop reads CASSYSNYRPKRETQYF. For the CDR3, the DNA is TGTGCCAGCAGTTACTCGAACTACAGGCCCAAGCGTGAGACCCAGTACTTC.

This clonotype was observed many times. The rearrangement uses TRBV29-1 and TRBJ1-2; no clear D gene. Between the trimmed V and J ends, which lost 6 bases and 7 bases, there was a span of 15 bases. Germline V CDR1 and CDR2: SQVTM, ANQGSEA. This CDR3 contains 12 residues. CDR3 protein: CSVAEGGGGYTF. The CDR3 region has the DNA TGCAGCGTCGCAGAGGGCGGAGGTGGCTACACCTTC. The full variable domain, in which reference TRBV29-1 and TRBJ1-2 provide the parts outside the CDR3, is SAVISQKPSRDICQRGTSLTIQCQVDSQVTMMFWYRQQPGQSLTLIATANQGSEATYESGFVIDKFPISRPNLTFSTLTVSNMSPEDSSIYLCSVAEGGGGYTFGSGTRLTVV.

The chain recombines TRBV27 with TRBJ2-5, with D unresolved. V was clipped by 2 bases and J by 4 bases, with 11 bases between them. This CDR3 is 14 amino acids long. The germline gives CDR1 MNHEY, CDR2 SMNVEV (reference sequence). The CDR3 loop is CASSLTVRGETQYF. The CDR3 DNA follows: TGTGCCAGCAGTTTAACCGTCAGAGGAGAGACCCAGTACTTC.

This clonotype was detected many times. This chain joins TRBV7-2 and TRBJ2-3; D is ambiguous. This CDR3 has 14 amino acids. V shed 0 bases and J shed 7 bases, with 11 bases lying between them. Germline CDR1 and CDR2: SGHTA and FQGNSA. The CDR3 region has the DNA TGTGCCAGCAGCTTAGCTCCCCCTAGACATACGCAGTATTTT. This sequence encodes CASSLAPPRHTQYF.

The chain recombines TRBV20-1 with TRBJ2-5, with 8 positions matching TRBD2. J lost 1 base, V lost 0 bases, and 4 bases had no gene match. Germline V gene lookup returns CDR1 DFQATT and CDR2 SNEGSKA (reference sequence). The CDR3 is 15 residues long. DNA for the CDR3: TGCAGTGCTAGAGAGGGGACTAGGCCCCAAGAGACCCAGTACTTC. It yields the protein CSAREGTRPQETQYF.

This clonotype has at least ten counts. V gene TRBV12-3 or TRBV12-4 combines with J gene TRBJ2-5; D perhaps matches TRBD1 (7 bases). V gave up 8 bases and J gave up 2 bases, with 21 bases separating them. The CDR3 runs to 16 residues. CDR3 DNA: TGTGCCAGCGACTTTGGGGCAGGGGGGCTACAAGAGACCCAGTACTTC. Translation gives CASDFGAGGLQETQYF.

This clonotype was seen ten or more times. The V gene is TRBV12-3 or TRBV12-4, the J gene TRBJ1-2; D is unclear. The V end was cut by 3 bases, the J end by 6 bases, with 11 bases between. This CDR3 has 13 amino acids. The CDR3 nucleotides are TGTGCCAGCAGTTTCGAGGGTTTTCATGGCTACACCTTC. Translating gives CASSFEGFHGYTF.

This clonotype was detected ten times or more. The J gene is TRBJ1-1, the V gene TRBV20-1; 7 bases are shared with TRBD1. The CDR3 length is 16 residues. Trimming at V came to 0 bases and at J to 1 base, leaving 8 bases not matched to a gene. CDR1 is DFQATT, CDR2 SNEGSKA, per germline (reference sequence). The CDR3 here is CSARDGTEGANTEAFF. CDR3 DNA sequence: TGCAGTGCTAGAGACGGGACGGAGGGGGCGAACACTGAAGCTTTCTTT.

The table lists this clonotype with many counts. The rearrangement joins TRBV20-1 to TRBJ1-2; 8 nucleotides align to TRBD1. The CDR3 loop spans 14 amino acids. Germline V gene sequence: CDR1 DFQATT, CDR2 SNEGSKA (reference sequence). V was clipped by 3 bases and J by 3 bases; unmatched bases: 6. For the CDR3, the DNA is TGCAGTGCTAGGGGGGACAGGTACTACTATGGCTACACCTTC. As protein: CSARGDRYYYGYTF.

Ten or more counts support this clonotype. This rearrangement joins TRBV29-1 to TRBJ1-2; the match to TRBD1 covers 7 bases. Germline lookup yields CDR1 SQVTM and CDR2 ANQGSEA. The junction had 3 bases not matched to a gene; V was cut back by 3 bases and J by 2 bases. There are 13 residues in the CDR3. CDR3 amino acids: CSVDPTGNYGYTF. Written as DNA, the CDR3 is TGCAGCGTTGATCCGACAGGGAACTATGGCTACACCTTC.

Ten or more counts support this clonotype. The chain combines TRBV2 with TRBJ2-5; 8 bases agree with TRBD2. Germline lookup yields CDR1 SNHLY and CDR2 FYNNEI. The length of the CDR3 is 13 residues. The J segment lost 3 bases and the V segment lost 8 bases, leaving 5 bases of the junction unmatched. The CDR3 DNA is TGTGCCAGCGGATCCGGGAGGGAAGAGACCCAGTACTTC. Translating it yields CASGSGREETQYF.

In its sample, this clonotype was seen a few times. The chain employs TRBV11-3 and TRBJ2-2; D gene uncertain. This CDR3 spans 15 amino acids. V lost 4 bases and J 7 bases, leaving 16 bases between the germline ends. Germline-derived CDR1 and CDR2 are SGHNT and YENEEA. The CDR3 bases are TGTGCCAGCAGCTCGAAACTCTCATCTGTCGGGGAGCTGTTTTTT. This encodes CASSSKLSSVGELFF. The complete variable domain, with remaining parts taken from reference TRBV11-3 and TRBJ2-2, reads EAGVVQSPRYKIIEKKQPVAFWCNPISGHNTLYWYLQNLGQGPELLIRYENEEAVDDSQLPKDRFSAERLKGVDSTLKIQPAELGDSAVYLCASSSKLSSVGELFFGEGSRLTVL.

This clonotype occurred many times. The rearrangement uses TRBV6-1 and TRBJ2-7, with D perhaps matching TRBD1 (6 bases). Trimming stripped 7 bases from V and 2 bases from J, with 18 bases between. The germline CDR1 and CDR2 sequences are MNHNS and SASEGT. This CDR3 is 15 amino acids long. The CDR3: CASMGNRDPTYEQYF. For the CDR3, the DNA is TGTGCCAGCATGGGGAACAGGGACCCCACCTACGAGCAGTACTTC.

This chain connects TRBV19 to TRBJ1-2, with TRBD1 matching over 7 bases. CDR1 and CDR2 (germline): LNHDA, SQIVND (reference sequence). The CDR3 totals 15 residues. With V trimmed by 3 bases and J by 7 bases, 11 bases remained unmatched. The CDR3 loop reads CASSIQGGYYSGYTF. The CDR3 nucleotides read TGTGCCAGTAGTATTCAGGGGGGCTACTATTCTGGCTACACCTTC.

This rearrangement joins TRBV10-2 to TRBJ2-5; no clear D. CDR3 length: 13 residues. V was shortened by 0 bases and J by 5 bases, with 7 bases between the two germline ends. Germline CDR1 and CDR2: WSHSY and SAAADI. CDR3 bases: TGCGCCAGCAGTGAGTCAAGAGTTGAGACCCAGTACTTC. Translating gives CASSESRVETQYF.

The chain uses TRBV7-2 and TRBJ1-1; the D is unclear. This CDR3 spans 13 amino acids. CDR1 and CDR2 (germline): SGHTA, FQGNSA. Trimming removed 1 base at V and 6 bases at J, with 9 bases between. The CDR3 spells CASSLGLRSEAFF. The DNA of the CDR3 is TGTGCCAGCAGCTTAGGACTGAGATCTGAAGCTTTCTTT. Full variable domain (outside the CDR3, taken from reference TRBV7-2 and TRBJ1-1): GAGVSQSPSNKVTEKGKDVELRCDPISGHTALYWYRQSLGQGLEFLIYFQGNSAPDKSGLPSDRFSAERTGGSVSTLTIQRTQQEDSAVYLCASSLGLRSEAFFGQGTRLTVV.

This chain links TRBV27 with TRBJ1-2, with a possible D match to TRBD1 (5 bases). The CDR3 consists of 15 residues. CDR1 is MNHEY and CDR2 is SMNVEV in the germline V gene (reference sequence). Deletions cut 4 bases from V and 0 bases from J, with 12 bases between. In nucleotides, the CDR3 is TGTGCCAGCAGTTCAAATCAGGGTTCTAACTATGGCTACACCTTC. Translation: CASSSNQGSNYGYTF.

The gene calls are TRBV28 and TRBJ2-5; 9 positions match TRBD1. Trimming took 3 bases from V and 5 from J; bases not matched to a gene: 10. Germline CDR1 is MDHEN and CDR2 is SYDVKM. The CDR3 spans 16 residues. CDR3 sequence reads: CASSLGKQGAGETQYF. The CDR3 DNA is TGTGCCAGCAGTTTGGGGAAACAGGGGGCTGGGGAGACCCAGTACTTC.

This clonotype was picked up many times. The V gene is TRBV20-1, the J gene TRBJ2-7, with TRBD2 matching 11 bases. Germline-derived CDR1 and CDR2 are DFQATT and SNEGSKA (reference sequence). V shed 5 bases, J shed 3 bases, and the junction held 9 bases outside the gene matches. This CDR3 has 15 amino acids. The CDR3 sequence: CSASLAGDAYYEQYF. The CDR3, as DNA: TGCAGTGCTTCACTAGCGGGGGATGCTTACTACGAGCAGTACTTC.

This rearrangement joins TRBV19 to TRBJ2-7; TRBD2 matches at 7 bases. The CDR3 length is 15 residues. Trimming took 6 bases from V and 1 from J; bases not matched to a gene: 9. The V gene's germline CDR1 is LNHDA and CDR2 SQIVND (reference sequence). CDR3 in amino acids: CASRPQPGLSYEQYF. The CDR3 DNA is TGTGCCAGTAGGCCACAACCGGGACTATCCTACGAGCAGTACTTC.

At least ten counts were recorded for this clonotype. The rearrangement links TRBV28 to TRBJ1-5; D remains ambiguous. The CDR3 runs 13 residues. Trimming stripped 8 bases from V and 2 bases from J, with 10 bases between. Germline assignment: CDR1 MDHEN and CDR2 SYDVKM. The CDR3 sequence: CASQWGGNQPQHF. CDR3 nucleotide sequence: TGTGCCAGCCAGTGGGGAGGCAATCAGCCCCAGCATTTT.

This clonotype was seen at least ten times. CDR3 sequence reads: CASTDRAGAYEQYF. The CDR3, as DNA: TGTGCCAGTACCGATCGGGCAGGAGCCTACGAGCAGTACTTC. The rearrangement uses TRBV19 and TRBJ2-7; D gene uncertain. CDR1 is LNHDA and CDR2 is SQIVND in the germline V gene (reference sequence). V dropped 7 bases and J dropped 2 bases, with 15 bases sitting between them. The CDR3 runs 14 residues.

The gene calls are TRBV7-9 and TRBJ2-7, with D perhaps assigned TRBD1 or TRBD2 (6 bases each). V lost 1 base, J lost 2 bases, and 12 bases lay in between. Looked up from germline, CDR1 is SEHNR and CDR2 is FQNEAQ (reference sequence). The CDR3 extends over 15 amino acids. CDR3 in amino acids: CASSLVAGHAYEQYF. The DNA of the CDR3 is TGTGCCAGCAGCTTAGTTGCGGGACATGCCTACGAGCAGTACTTC.